One T cell receptor (beta chain) is described in this entry. These data belong to a study of blood T cell repertoires in COVID-19. The wider study: Samples of COVID-19 (acute and convalescent) were obtained from the United States, Italy and Spain. The analysed material was cDNA or gDNA that came from T cells, B-cell-depleted T cells, or PBMCs.

Germline V gene sequence: CDR1 SGHNT, CDR2 YYREEE (reference sequence). The CDR3 length is 14 residues. V lost 4 bases to trimming and J lost 5 bases; unmatched junction nucleotides: 4. Per the authors' pipeline: Amplified reference gene primers provided the basis for estimating nucleated cell counts. The method was immunoSEQ multiplex PCR; TCRdb's version includes in-frame clones alone and lacks a portion of them. D and trimming come from the DNA, and the V and J calls and clone size come from that table. The sample has more than 100,000 clones, roughly 80% seen once. The receptor was derived from a woman aged 30 to 39 who had recovered from COVID-19. Sequenced input: peripheral blood. V and J are TRBV5-4 and TRBJ2-1, with 9 bases that match TRBD1. The CDR3 DNA follows: TGTGCCAGCAGCCTGGACAGGGGAGACAATGAGCAGTTCTTC. Translation: CASSLDRGDNEQFF.